These T cell receptor beta chains were read from a single sample in a study of T cell responses to AZD1222 COVID-19 vaccine. Repertoires were generated with immunoSEQ multiplex PCR, while TCRdb's copy carries only in-frame clones and drops some. The data show around 150,000 clones, about 90% seen once. The specimen was peripheral blood, collected 28 days after the second AZD1222 dose. Every receptor here comes from an adult who received the AZD1222 COVID-19 vaccine. CDR3s include the opening cysteine and the closing phenylalanine or tryptophan. A D gene is named only where the DNA matches it firmly. Rows give clone size only sometimes, using once, few, many, or a class for an expanded clone.

V gene	clone size	J gene	D gene	CDR3 protein
TRBV7-9	NA	TRBJ2-2	TRBD1	CASSGRDRGPNTGELFF
TRBV18	NA	TRBJ1-1	NA	CASSKNRGENTEAFF
TRBV1	once	TRBJ2-3	NA	CTSSHDGDTQYF
TRBV9	NA	TRBJ1-1	NA	CASRWTSLNTEAFF
TRBV15	NA	TRBJ1-6	TRBD1	CATSRETGLGSPLHF
TRBV11-2	NA	TRBJ1-1	TRBD1	CASSWKTGGVTEAFF
TRBV5-4	few	TRBJ2-7	NA	CASSWGGRMGSYEQYF
TRBV6-5	once	TRBJ1-1	NA	CATRSMNTEAFF
TRBV29-1	few	TRBJ1-2	NA	CSVQKGSDYGYTF
TRBV7-2	NA	TRBJ2-7	TRBD2	CASSPRSGTRSGEQYF
TRBV2	NA	TRBJ1-2	NA	CASSEASRGGYGYTF
TRBV3-1/TRBV3-2	NA	TRBJ1-6	NA	CASSQVGSSVRPLHF
TRBV6-4	NA	TRBJ2-7	NA	CASSPLGRGTYEQYF
TRBV5-1	NA	TRBJ2-2	NA	CASSLNTGELFF
TRBV7-8	NA	TRBJ2-2	NA	CASSLSQGVGELFF
TRBV5-5	NA	TRBJ1-1	NA	CASSFRENERNTEAFF
TRBV7-9	NA	TRBJ2-7	NA	CASSLAPGSYEQYF
TRBV10-3	NA	TRBJ2-2	NA	CAISEPGDTGELFF
TRBV5-1	NA	TRBJ1-4	NA	CASSSDRYNEKLFF
TRBV25-1	NA	TRBJ2-2	NA	CASSRLDTNTGELFF
TRBV12-3/TRBV12-4	NA	TRBJ1-4	NA	CASSPSGGEKLFF
TRBV25-1	NA	TRBJ1-2	TRBD1	CASSAPGQPYGYTF
TRBV2	NA	TRBJ1-5	NA	CASSIDRKDQPQHF
TRBV7-6	NA	TRBJ1-1	TRBD1	CASSALRTGRRAEAFF
TRBV2	once	TRBJ1-3	NA	CASERTVGNTIYF
TRBV5-1	NA	TRBJ1-5	NA	CASSPGSAGQPQHF
TRBV29-1	NA	TRBJ1-3	NA	CSVAGVETGNTIYF
TRBV7-8	NA	TRBJ1-3	TRBD1	CASSLGQGSGNTIYF
TRBV19	NA	TRBJ1-5	NA	CASSIAPRQPQHF
TRBV3-1/TRBV3-2	NA	TRBJ1-1	NA	CASSQEWTQNTEAFF
TRBV5-4	few	TRBJ1-4	NA	CASSFGRGTNEKLFF
TRBV12-3/TRBV12-4	NA	TRBJ1-1	NA	CASSLRGATEAFF
TRBV7-2	NA	TRBJ2-3	TRBD2	CASSPSSGGALDTQYF
TRBV7-9	NA	TRBJ1-2	NA	CASSPPRGSNYGYTF
TRBV7-9	NA	TRBJ1-4	NA	CASSLAEGREEKLFF
TRBV3-1/TRBV3-2	NA	TRBJ1-5	NA	CASSQGTGYHQPQHF
TRBV19	NA	TRBJ1-2	NA	CASRHTGIDYGYTF
TRBV5-4	NA	TRBJ1-5	NA	CASSLQGFNQPQHF
TRBV5-1	NA	TRBJ1-2	NA	CASSFRSDSVNYGYTF
TRBV27	NA	TRBJ1-5	NA	CASSFFIRPNQPQHF
TRBV2	NA	TRBJ2-5	NA	CASSEGVGVETQYF
TRBV11-2	once	TRBJ2-1	TRBD2	CASSLGSGGVLEQFF
TRBV7-6	NA	TRBJ2-6	TRBD1	CASSLAPFGQGASGANVLTF